One and the same sample provided the 14 T cell receptor beta chains below, sequenced in a study of response to subunit inactivated influenza vaccine. TCRdb re-called the RT-PCR reads through MiXCR, storing one row per CDR3 protein. The sample has about 700,000 distinct CDR3 sequences, more than 15% seen once; the top ten hold more than 9%. Material: PBMCs from blood, obtained 11 to 12 days after vaccination. The receptors stem from a man between 50 and 59 years old who received an inactivated influenza vaccine.

This clonotype was counted a few times. The chain uses TRBV5-3 and TRBJ2-1; possible D gene TRBD1, 6 bases. TRBV5-3 is reported as an ORF; its role is uncertain. The CDR3 is 12 residues long. Trimming stripped 3 bases from V and 8 bases from J, with 9 bases between. The CDR3 DNA follows: TGTGCCAGAAGCTACAGGGCCGATGAGCAGTTCTTC. Its translation is CARSYRADEQFF.

The V gene is TRBV15, the J gene TRBJ2-7; the D is unclear. From germline, CDR1 is LNHNV and CDR2 YYDKDF (reference sequence). CDR3 length: 15 residues. The V and J ends lost 0 bases and 7 bases respectively, with 16 bases between them. The CDR3 DNA sequence: TGTGCCACCAGCAGAGATCGGTTGGGCGGTCCAGAGCAGTACTTC. It codes for CATSRDRLGGPEQYF.

V and J are TRBV5-6 and TRBJ2-6; TRBD1 aligns across 9 bases. Germline V gene sequence: CDR1 SGHDT, CDR2 YYEEEE. The CDR3 runs to 17 residues. J lost 2 bases, V lost 6 bases, and 9 bases had no gene match. This chain's CDR3 is CASITRDRVAGANVLTF. The CDR3 coding sequence is TGTGCCAGCATCACCCGGGACAGGGTCGCTGGGGCCAACGTCCTGACTTTC.

The genes are TRBV4-2 and TRBJ1-3; D is unclear. Trimming removed 0 bases from V and 0 bases from J, with 9 bases in between. The germline gives CDR1 LGHNA, CDR2 YNFKEQ. The CDR3 runs to 16 residues. CDR3: CASSQDLRSSGNTIYF. In DNA form, the CDR3 reads TGTGCCAGCAGCCAAGATCTCCGGAGCTCTGGAAACACCATATATTTT.

The chain joins TRBV28 to TRBJ1-5; the D is unclear. The germline gives CDR1 MDHEN, CDR2 SYDVKM. V lost 6 bases to trimming and J lost 1 base, with 7 bases between them. This CDR3 contains 13 residues. CDR3 sequence: CASRYLSNQPQHF. As DNA, the CDR3 is TGTGCCAGCAGGTATTTAAGCAATCAGCCCCAGCATTTT.

The chain recombines TRBV3-1 with TRBJ2-7; D is tentatively TRBD1 or TRBD2 (5 bases each). The ends were cut back, 1 base at V and 1 base at J, with 20 bases in the middle. The CDR3 sequence is 18 residues long. Germline assignment: CDR1 LGHDT and CDR2 YNNKEL (reference sequence). The CDR3 loop is CASSQGLGDKTYSYEQYF. The CDR3 DNA reads as TGTGCCAGCAGCCAAGGCTTGGGGGATAAAACGTATTCCTACGAGCAGTACTTC.

The table lists this clonotype with many counts. The CDR3 region has the DNA TGTGCCAGCAGTCGCCTCGGGGTCTCTGGAAACACCATATATTTT. Its protein product is CASSRLGVSGNTIYF. V gene TRBV12-3 or TRBV12-4 combines with J gene TRBJ1-3, with D unresolved. The V end was cut by 5 bases, the J end by 0 bases, with 11 bases between. This CDR3 is built from 15 residues.

The genes are TRBV12-3 or TRBV12-4 and TRBJ2-2; no clear D gene. CDR3 length equals 12 residues. The V and J ends lost 3 bases and 7 bases respectively, with 6 bases between them. The CDR3 here is CASSFTGGELFF. In DNA, the CDR3 is TGTGCCAGCAGTTTCACGGGCGGGGAGCTGTTTTTT.

Only a few counts were recorded for this clonotype. The chain couples TRBV6-2 or TRBV6-3 to TRBJ1-5; D is unclear. V lost 3 bases and J lost 5, with 5 bases in between. CDR1 MNHEY and CDR2 SVGEGT come from the germline V gene. The CDR3 is 12 residues long. The DNA of the CDR3 is TGTGCCAGCAGTTATTGGCATCAGCCCCAGCATTTT. Translated: CASSYWHQPQHF.

This clonotype has more than one count but fewer than ten. J is TRBJ2-5 and V is TRBV5-5; possible D gene TRBD2, 6 bases. Trimming took 0 bases from V and 4 from J, leaving 10 bases between them. Germline V gene lookup returns CDR1 SGHKS and CDR2 YYEKEE (reference sequence). The CDR3 extends over 14 amino acids. CDR3 protein: CASSLVGTGETQYF. The CDR3 nucleotides read TGTGCCAGCAGCTTGGTTGGGACTGGAGAGACCCAGTACTTC.

At least ten counts were recorded for this clonotype. The chain employs TRBV29-1 and TRBJ2-3; D might be TRBD2 (5 bases). In germline, CDR1 is SQVTM, CDR2 ANQGSEA. The CDR3 totals 12 residues. Trimming stripped 7 bases from V and 4 bases from J, with 12 bases between. The CDR3, as DNA: TGCAGCGCTCCTGTGCGGGCAGATACGCAGTATTTT. Amino acids: CSAPVRADTQYF.

Here the CDR3 DNA reads TGCAGTGCTAGTACAGCGGGAGGAGCAGATACGCAGTATTTT. The encoded protein is CSASTAGGADTQYF. J is TRBJ2-3 and V is TRBV20-1, with TRBD2 matching 9 bases. The CDR3 sequence is 14 residues long. After removal of 3 bases from V and 4 bases from J, the junction contained 5 bases not matched to a gene. Per the germline V gene, CDR1 is DFQATT and CDR2 is SNEGSKA (reference sequence).

The V call is TRBV7-9, the J call TRBJ2-5, with D hard to call. The CDR3 has 14 residues. V was trimmed by 5 bases and J by 4 bases, leaving 14 bases between them. Per germline, CDR1 SEHNR and CDR2 FQNEAQ (reference sequence). The CDR3 loop reads CASSLVLGGETQYF. CDR3 nucleotide sequence: TGTGCCAGCAGCCTGGTGTTGGGTGGAGAGACCCAGTACTTC.

There are a few counts of this clonotype. The rearrangement joins TRBV18 to TRBJ2-7; 10 nucleotides match TRBD1. Per the germline V gene, CDR1 is KGHSH and CDR2 is LQKENI. The CDR3 consists of 14 residues. Trimming removed 6 bases from V and 7 bases from J; junction bases left unmatched: 9. CDR3 nucleotides: TGTGCCAGCTCGGCCGGGACAGGGGCCTGGGAGCAGTACTTC. The encoded protein is CASSAGTGAWEQYF.